A single sample is the source of the 12 T cell receptor beta chains below, sequenced in a study of beta chain features in type 1 diabetes. The authors reverse transcribed all of the isolated RNA, so sequencing captured expressed TCRB transcripts. Data came from immunoSEQ multiplex PCR; TCRdb stores just in-frame clones and leaves some out. The sample lists under 900,000 clones, 17% seen once, with about 0.025% in the top ten. Sequenced material: naive CD4+ T cells from blood. The receptors here all came from a woman under 30 in good health.

This clone has only a few counts. The chain uses TRBV6-1 and TRBJ2-7, with D possibly matching TRBD2 (5 bases). V gave up 2 bases and J gave up 0 bases, with 11 bases separating them. This CDR3 comprises 15 residues. Looked up from germline, CDR1 is MNHNS and CDR2 is SASEGT. CDR3 sequence reads: CASSELRRFSYEQYF. CDR3 bases: TGTGCCAGCAGTGAATTGCGGAGGTTCTCCTACGAGCAGTACTTC.

Concerning this clone: Other nucleotide sequences in the sample specify the same CDR3. The V and J genes are TRBV7-9 and TRBJ1-2, with D maybe TRBD1 (5 bases). Germline loops: CDR1 SEHNR, CDR2 FQNEAQ (reference sequence). This CDR3 region has 12 residues. The V and J ends lost 0 bases and 8 bases respectively, with 7 bases between them. CDR3 loop: CASSLAGDGYTF. The CDR3 DNA sequence: TGTGCCAGCAGCTTAGCGGGGGACGGCTACACCTTC.

In this sample, this clone turned up a few times. V gene TRBV10-3 combines with J gene TRBJ2-1, with 11 positions matching TRBD1. Germline V gene lookup returns CDR1 ENHRY and CDR2 SYGVKD. With 2 bases clipped from V and 3 bases from J, the junction kept 0 bases outside the gene matches. The CDR3 totals 15 residues. In DNA form, the CDR3 reads TGTGCCATCAGTGAGGGGACAGGGGGCTACAATGAGCAGTTCTTC. Its translation: CAISEGTGGYNEQFF.

The chain uses TRBV4-1 and TRBJ2-5, with D maybe TRBD2 (5 bases). The germline gives CDR1 MGHRA, CDR2 YSYEKL. The CDR3 sequence is 16 residues long. Trimming shortened V by 0 bases and J by 5 bases, and 16 bases separated the two germline ends. In nucleotides, the CDR3 is TGCGCCAGCAGCCAAGACCGCTGGGAGTTCCGGGAGACCCAGTACTTC. Residues: CASSQDRWEFRETQYF.

This clone showed up just a few times. The chain combines TRBV13 with TRBJ2-1; D remains unclear. V lost 5 bases and J lost 0, with 11 bases in between. CDR1 and CDR2 from the germline V gene are PRHDT and FYEKMQ (reference sequence). The CDR3 has 15 amino acids. DNA for the CDR3: TGTGCCAGCAGCCTCGGTTGGGGCTCCTACAATGAGCAGTTCTTC. This sequence encodes CASSLGWGSYNEQFF.

On this clone itself: The sample has other DNA sequences that encode this CDR3 too. The V gene is TRBV28, the J gene TRBJ2-5; D gene unclear. The CDR3 covers 13 residues. Between the trimmed V and J ends, which lost 6 bases and 3 bases, there was a span of 11 bases. The germline CDR1 and CDR2 sequences are MDHEN and SYDVKM. The CDR3 loop is CASSLGREETQYF. CDR3 coding DNA: TGTGCCAGCAGCCTGGGTAGGGAAGAGACCCAGTACTTC.

The chain employs TRBV4-3 and TRBJ2-7; 7 bases are a match to TRBD2. V trimming: 0 bases; J trimming: 8 bases; junction bases outside the gene matches: 7. This CDR3 has 14 amino acids. Germline CDR1 is LGHNA and CDR2 is YSLEER. The CDR3 DNA follows: TGCGCCAGCAGCCAAGATTGGGACTATATCAAGCAGTACTTC. Amino acids: CASSQDWDYIKQYF.

This chain connects TRBV5-4 to TRBJ2-2; D remains unclear. Trimming took 0 bases from V and 3 from J, leaving 6 bases between them. Per the germline V gene, CDR1 is SGHNT and CDR2 is YYREEE (reference sequence). This CDR3 region has 14 residues. CDR3 residues: CASSLGPHTGELFF. The CDR3 nucleotides are TGTGCCAGCAGCTTGGGACCCCACACCGGGGAGCTGTTTTTT. Full variable domain (remainder filled in from reference TRBV5-4 and TRBJ2-2): ETGVTQSPTHLIKTRGQQVTLRCSSQSGHNTVSWYQQALGQGPQFIFQYYREEENGRGNFPPRFSGLQFPNYSSELNVNALELDDSALYLCASSLGPHTGELFFGEGSRLTVL.

This clone has more than one count but fewer than ten. The chain links TRBV28 to TRBJ1-2; no reliable D call. Germline loops: CDR1 MDHEN, CDR2 SYDVKM. The V gene lost 3 bases and the J gene lost 4 bases, with 15 bases spanning the gap. The CDR3 consists of 15 residues. This CDR3 reads CASSLAYGRGYGYTF. CDR3 bases: TGTGCCAGCAGTTTGGCATATGGAAGAGGCTATGGCTACACCTTC.

The chain carries TRBV29-1 and TRBJ2-1; either TRBD1 or TRBD2 may fit D (5 bases each). The length of the CDR3 is 11 residues. CDR1 is SQVTM and CDR2 is ANQGSEA in the germline V gene. The ends were cut back, 4 bases at V and 11 bases at J, with 12 bases in the middle. The CDR3 protein is CSVGWGYQQFF. CDR3 DNA: TGCAGCGTTGGTTGGGGGTACCAGCAGTTCTTC.

The genes are TRBV5-1 and TRBJ2-7; a weak D match, TRBD1 (6 bases). V shed 4 bases and J shed 2 bases, with 16 bases lying between them. CDR3 length equals 15 residues. CDR1 is SGHRS and CDR2 is YFSETQ in the germline V gene. The CDR3 region is CASSLGQPTTYEQYF. CDR3 sequence (DNA): TGCGCCAGCAGCCTTGGACAGCCGACTACCTACGAGCAGTACTTC. Full variable domain (outside the CDR3, taken from reference TRBV5-1 and TRBJ2-7): KAGVTQTPRYLIKTRGQQVTLSCSPISGHRSVSWYQQTPGQGLQFLFEYFSETQRNKGNFPGRFSGRQFSNSRSEMNVSTLELGDSALYLCASSLGQPTTYEQYFGPGTRLTVT.

The chain employs TRBV7-9 and TRBJ2-2; D might be TRBD2 (5 bases). Germline values: CDR1 SEHNR, CDR2 FQNEAQ (reference sequence). The germline V and J ends were trimmed by 5 bases and 4 bases, with 14 bases remaining between them. The CDR3 contains 15 residues. The CDR3, as DNA: TGTGCCAGCAGCCCCCGAGGGCTAGGCACCGGGGAGCTGTTTTTT. It specifies CASSPRGLGTGELFF.